This TCR beta chain was profiled in a study of blood T cell repertoires in COVID-19. Study in general: Sources were T cells, B-cell-depleted T cells, or PBMCs; the material itself was cDNA or gDNA.

The CDR3 totals 14 residues. Trimming stripped 4 bases from V and 11 bases from J, with 16 bases between. Germline values: CDR1 SGHRS, CDR2 YFSETQ. Sequencing was performed with immunoSEQ multiplex PCR; in TCRdb, only in-frame clones are kept and a portion is missing. Seen here are around 81,000 clones, around 90% observed once, and the top ten hold about 7%. Sequenced material: peripheral blood. The origin of this receptor is a man between 65 and 85 years old with acute or convalescent COVID-19. The genes are TRBV5-1 and TRBJ1-6; TRBD1 might be the D (5 bases). The CDR3 reads CASSPTGGQPPLHF. CDR3 bases: TGCGCCAGCAGCCCAACAGGCGGCCAGCCACCCCTCCACTTT.